Listed below are T cell receptor beta chains from one sample, sequenced in a study of blood T cell repertoires in COVID-19. Produced via immunoSEQ multiplex PCR; TCRdb's table is partial and in-frame only. The profile shows 200,000 to 250,000 clones, about three quarters of them singletons. Sequencing was carried out using peripheral blood. Source of these receptors: a woman in her sixties or seventies with acute or convalescent COVID-19. Each CDR3 is given with its conserved first and last residue. The D gene is left open where the match is weak. The size of a clone is reported for some rows only, either as once, few or many, or as a class for expanded clones.

d_gene: .
abundance: few
v_gene: TRBV21-1
j_gene: TRBJ1-2
CDR3nt: TGTGCCAGCAGCAAAGCGCAAGGGGGTTCTGGCTACACCTTC
CDR3aa: CASSKAQGGSGYTF

d_gene: TRBD1
abundance: few
v_gene: TRBV7-9
j_gene: TRBJ2-2
CDR3nt: TGTGCCAGCAGCTTACTCACAGGGGTCACCGGGGAGCTGTTTTTT
CDR3aa: CASSLLTGVTGELFF

d_gene: TRBD2
abundance: .
v_gene: TRBV14
j_gene: TRBJ2-3
CDR3nt: TGTGCCAGCAGCCGAGTGGGACTAGCGGGAAGCACAGATACGCAGTATTTT
CDR3aa: CASSRVGLAGSTDTQYF

d_gene: .
abundance: .
v_gene: TRBV10-3
j_gene: TRBJ2-5
CDR3nt: TGTGCCATCAGTGAGTCGCCCTCAAGGGGTGAAGAGACCCAGTACTTC
CDR3aa: CAISESPSRGEETQYF

d_gene: TRBD1
abundance: .
v_gene: TRBV7-2
j_gene: TRBJ1-3
CDR3nt: TGTGCCAGCAGCCGGGGACAGGGCTCCAGCTCTGGAAACACCATATATTTT
CDR3aa: CASSRGQGSSSGNTIYF

d_gene: .
abundance: .
v_gene: TRBV4-2
j_gene: TRBJ1-1
CDR3nt: TGTGCCAGCAGCCAATCTCGCAGGTCGGACACTGAAGCTTTCTTT
CDR3aa: CASSQSRRSDTEAFF

d_gene: TRBD2
abundance: .
v_gene: TRBV24-1
j_gene: TRBJ2-1
CDR3nt: TGTGCCACCAGTGATTTGGGCGGGAGTCACTACAATGAGCAGTTCTTC
CDR3aa: CATSDLGGSHYNEQFF

d_gene: TRBD2
abundance: .
v_gene: TRBV11-2
j_gene: TRBJ2-3
CDR3nt: TGTGCCAGCAGCTTGAGAACCCTAGCGGGAGTGGGGGCAGATACGCAGTATTTT
CDR3aa: CASSLRTLAGVGADTQYF

d_gene: .
abundance: .
v_gene: TRBV3-1/TRBV3-2
j_gene: TRBJ1-4
CDR3nt: TGTGCCAGCAGCCAAGCCCAAGGCGGCAAACTGTTTTTT
CDR3aa: CASSQAQGGKLFF

d_gene: TRBD2
abundance: .
v_gene: TRBV5-4
j_gene: TRBJ2-1
CDR3nt: TGTGCCAGCAGCCCGCTAAAGGTAGCGGGAGAGCCTAATGAGCAGTTCTTC
CDR3aa: CASSPLKVAGEPNEQFF

d_gene: TRBD2
abundance: .
v_gene: TRBV7-3
j_gene: TRBJ2-1
CDR3nt: TGTGCCAGCAGCCGCCAAGGGACTAGCGGGGTTGGTGAGCAGTTCTTC
CDR3aa: CASSRQGTSGVGEQFF

d_gene: TRBD1
abundance: .
v_gene: TRBV7-2
j_gene: TRBJ1-3
CDR3nt: TGTGCCAGCAGCTCGACAGGGTCCTCTGGAAACACCATATATTTT
CDR3aa: CASSSTGSSGNTIYF

d_gene: TRBD1
abundance: .
v_gene: TRBV11-2
j_gene: TRBJ2-2
CDR3nt: TGTGCCAGCAGCAAAGACAGGGGCGGGGAGCTGTTTTTT
CDR3aa: CASSKDRGGELFF

d_gene: .
abundance: .
v_gene: TRBV7-2
j_gene: TRBJ2-3
CDR3nt: TGTGCCAGCAGCGCCGACCAGCGACTCACAGATACGCAGTATTTT
CDR3aa: CASSADQRLTDTQYF

d_gene: .
abundance: .
v_gene: TRBV10-2
j_gene: TRBJ2-3
CDR3nt: TGCGCCAGCAGTGAGCCAGGGAATCCAGATACGCAGTATTTT
CDR3aa: CASSEPGNPDTQYF

d_gene: TRBD2
abundance: .
v_gene: TRBV4-1
j_gene: TRBJ2-1
CDR3nt: TGCGCCAGCAGCCAAGAGGCTAGCGGGATAACCTCCTACAATGAGCAGTTCTTC
CDR3aa: CASSQEASGITSYNEQFF

d_gene: .
abundance: few
v_gene: TRBV14
j_gene: TRBJ2-1
CDR3nt: TGTGCCAGCAGCCAACTGGGACTGGCGGACAATGAGCAGTTCTTC
CDR3aa: CASSQLGLADNEQFF

d_gene: TRBD1
abundance: .
v_gene: TRBV9
j_gene: TRBJ1-6
CDR3nt: TGTGCCAGCAGCGTAGCTACAGGGGGCACTTCACCCCTCCACTTT
CDR3aa: CASSVATGGTSPLHF

d_gene: TRBD1
abundance: .
v_gene: TRBV15
j_gene: TRBJ1-1
CDR3nt: TGTGCCACCAGCATATCCACAGGGGGGAACACTGAAGCTTTCTTT
CDR3aa: CATSISTGGNTEAFF

d_gene: .
abundance: once
v_gene: TRBV29-1
j_gene: TRBJ2-7
CDR3nt: TGCAGCGTTGACAGGGATTACGAGCAGTACTTC
CDR3aa: CSVDRDYEQYF

d_gene: .
abundance: few
v_gene: TRBV3-1/TRBV3-2
j_gene: TRBJ2-5
CDR3nt: TGTGCCAGCAGCCAAGTGGGGCGAATCCAAGAGACCCAGTACTTC
CDR3aa: CASSQVGRIQETQYF

d_gene: .
abundance: .
v_gene: TRBV4-1
j_gene: TRBJ2-1
CDR3nt: TGCGCCAGCAGCCAAGACCCGCTGGGGCTTATGGACTCCTACAATGAGCAGTTCTTC
CDR3aa: CASSQDPLGLMDSYNEQFF

d_gene: TRBD1
abundance: .
v_gene: TRBV18
j_gene: TRBJ1-5
CDR3nt: TGTGCCAGCTCACCGGACAGGGAAGATCAGCCCCAGCATTTT
CDR3aa: CASSPDREDQPQHF

d_gene: .
abundance: .
v_gene: TRBV27
j_gene: TRBJ2-1
CDR3nt: TGTGCCAGCAGTTTAGTCGGTACGCGGGGATTCAATGAGCAGTTCTTC
CDR3aa: CASSLVGTRGFNEQFF